Listed below are T cell receptor beta chains from one sample, sequenced in a study of blood T cell repertoires in COVID-19. TCRdb's table, derived via immunoSEQ multiplex PCR, lists solely in-frame clones and lacks some. The sample has about 350,000 clones; 87% are singletons. The sequenced sample consisted of PBMCs or T cells enriched from blood (not recorded which). The receptors originated from a woman aged 30 to 39 who had recovered from COVID-19. CDR3s include the opening cysteine and the closing phenylalanine or tryptophan. The D gene is left open where the match is weak. Size tells how often a clone was seen (once, few, many) or the class of an expanded clone, and some rows leave it out.

v_gene	abundance	j_gene	d_gene	CDR3nt	CDR3aa
TRBV10-3	once	TRBJ1-4	-	TGTGCCACAAGAACCCAGAATACTAATGAAAAACTGTTTTTT	CATRTQNTNEKLFF
TRBV2	-	TRBJ1-2	TRBD1	TGTGCCAGCAGTGGGCAGGGGGCAAACGGCTACACCTTC	CASSGQGANGYTF
TRBV7-6	-	TRBJ1-4	-	TGTGCCAGCAGCTTACCCGTGCGGGGGTTAGATGAAAAACTGTTTTTT	CASSLPVRGLDEKLFF
TRBV2	-	TRBJ1-1	TRBD1	TGTGCCAGCAGTGATGAGGACAGGCCTGAAGCTTTCTTT	CASSDEDRPEAFF
TRBV28	few	TRBJ1-1	-	TGTGCCAGCAGTTTATCGGGGGGGAGCACTGAAGCTTTCTTT	CASSLSGGSTEAFF
TRBV19	-	TRBJ1-1	-	TGTGCCAGTACCGGTTTGAACACTGAAGCTTTCTTT	CASTGLNTEAFF
TRBV28	-	TRBJ1-6	-	TGTGCCAGTGGGCCAGGGCATAATTCACCCCTCCACTTT	CASGPGHNSPLHF
TRBV6-2/TRBV6-3	-	TRBJ1-6	-	TGTGCCAGCAGCTCGGGAGCGAGGAATTCACCCCTCCACTTT	CASSSGARNSPLHF
TRBV7-9	-	TRBJ2-6	-	TGTGCCAGCAGCCTTTCAGGCGCGGGGGCCAACGTCCTGACTTTC	CASSLSGAGANVLTF
TRBV10-3	-	TRBJ2-2	TRBD2	TGTGCCATCAGTACCGCGGGGGGGCGAAACGGGGAGCTGTTTTTT	CAISTAGGRNGELFF
TRBV27	-	TRBJ1-6	-	TGTGCCAGCAGTTTCAGGACTCATAATTCACCCCTCCACTTT	CASSFRTHNSPLHF
TRBV7-9	-	TRBJ2-7	-	TGTGCCAGCAGCCAGGCCTTCCCCGAGCAGTACTTC	CASSQAFPEQYF
TRBV9	-	TRBJ1-3	TRBD1	TGTGCCAGCAGCGAGGCCCTACAGGGGGAAAACACCATATATTTT	CASSEALQGENTIYF
TRBV7-9	-	TRBJ2-3	TRBD2	TGTGCCAGCAGCCCGTGGGGTGGGGGGGACACAGATACGCAGTATTTT	CASSPWGGGDTDTQYF
TRBV5-1	-	TRBJ1-1	TRBD1	TGCGCCAGCAGCTTGGTGGCAGGGGGCTGGGACACTGAAGCTTTCTTT	CASSLVAGGWDTEAFF
TRBV6-5	-	TRBJ1-2	-	TGTGCCAGCGTGGGGCGTCGGGATGGCTACACCTTC	CASVGRRDGYTF
TRBV5-1	-	TRBJ1-1	-	TGCGCCAGCAGCACCCAGACAGGGAACACTGAAGCTTTCTTT	CASSTQTGNTEAFF
TRBV9	-	TRBJ2-7	TRBD1	TGTGCCAGCAGCGTATTCGACAGGGGTGATAACTACGAGCAGTACTTC	CASSVFDRGDNYEQYF
TRBV30	few	TRBJ1-6	-	TGTGCCTGGAAGGGGTATCGTGGTTCACCCCTCCACTTT	CAWKGYRGSPLHF
TRBV19	-	TRBJ1-5	TRBD1	TGTGCCAGCCGGCCCCGGACAGGGGCTAGCAATCAGCCCCAGCATTTT	CASRPRTGASNQPQHF
TRBV28	-	TRBJ2-7	-	TGTGCCACCCAGGGGCAGCGCGACGAGCAGTACTTC	CATQGQRDEQYF
TRBV6-5	-	TRBJ2-2	-	TGTGCCTCTACCCACGCCCCCACCGGGGAGCTGTTTTTT	CASTHAPTGELFF
TRBV6-2/TRBV6-3	-	TRBJ1-2	TRBD1	TGTGCCAGCAGTCTCCCCTTTGCAGGGGGCCACGGCTACACCTTC	CASSLPFAGGHGYTF
TRBV27	-	TRBJ2-5	TRBD2	TGTGCCAGCAGTCCCCTGGCTAGCGGGGGGCCACAAGAGACCCAGTACTTC	CASSPLASGGPQETQYF
TRBV19	-	TRBJ1-2	-	TGTGCCAGTAGTATAGGCGGAGACAGAAGATATGGCTACACCTTC	CASSIGGDRRYGYTF
TRBV7-9	few	TRBJ1-2	TRBD1	TGTGCCAGCAGCCCCCGGACAGGGGGCGACTATGGCTACACCTTC	CASSPRTGGDYGYTF
TRBV10-1	-	TRBJ2-1	TRBD2	TGCGCCAGCAGTAGGACTAGCGGGGGGTCCCACAATGAGCAGTTCTTC	CASSRTSGGSHNEQFF
TRBV7-2	-	TRBJ2-3	-	TGTGCCAGCAGCCGGGCGGGACCCGCAGATACGCAGTATTTT	CASSRAGPADTQYF
TRBV6-5	-	TRBJ1-2	-	TGTGCCAGCACAAAGCTTGCGGGGGTTGGCTATGGCTACACCTTC	CASTKLAGVGYGYTF
TRBV29-1	-	TRBJ1-1	TRBD1	TGCAGCGTTTCTCCCTGGGACAGGCCAAACACTGAAGCTTTCTTT	CSVSPWDRPNTEAFF
TRBV19	-	TRBJ1-6	-	TGTGCCTGCGGCGCGGAGCGGAATTCACCCCTCCACTTT	CACGAERNSPLHF
TRBV2	once	TRBJ2-3	TRBD2	TGTGCCAGCAGTGGAGCGGGGGAGGGGAATACGCAGTATTTT	CASSGAGEGNTQYF
TRBV28	few	TRBJ1-1	TRBD1	TGTGCCAGCAGTTGGGACAGGAGTTCGGTAGCTTTCTTT	CASSWDRSSVAFF
TRBV5-1	-	TRBJ2-3	TRBD2	TGCGCCAGCAGCAGCGGGACTAGCGGGGGGAGGGCAGATACGCAGTATTTT	CASSSGTSGGRADTQYF
TRBV18	-	TRBJ1-2	TRBD1	TGTGCCAGCTCACCACCGCAGGGGGCCTATGGCTACACCTTC	CASSPPQGAYGYTF
TRBV7-2	few	TRBJ1-1	-	TGTGCCAGCAGCCAAGCGACAGGCGCCCGCGTCAGCACTGAAGCTTTCTTT	CASSQATGARVSTEAFF
TRBV7-2	-	TRBJ1-3	-	TGTGCCAGCAGCTCATCGAGCTCTGGAAACACCATATATTTT	CASSSSSSGNTIYF